This record looks at one T cell receptor beta chain sequence and its context. Antigen unknown. In the PCR, 60 Vbeta and 13 Jbeta primers were used. Generated by immunoSEQ multiplex PCR, the TCRdb table keeps only in-frame clones and is missing some. The sample includes 80,000 to 100,000 clones, roughly 74% seen only once; the top ten take approximately 15%. This sample stems from a study of cytomegalovirus exposure and HLA in healthy donors. V trimming: 1 base; J trimming: 7 bases; junction bases outside the gene matches: 0. The CDR3 consists of 14 residues. Germline lookup yields CDR1 SGHVS and CDR2 FQNEAQ. Points from the study as a whole: Both high specificity and high sensitivity reportedly marked the classifier's diagnosis of cytomegalovirus status.

This chain links TRBV7-8 with TRBJ1-4, with 10 bases aligning to TRBD1. This TCR was sampled from a woman between 18 and 29 years old in good health and CMV-seropositive. Sequencing was carried out using PBMCs. CDR3 residues: CASSLGQGAEKLFF. The CDR3 DNA sequence: TGTGCCAGCAGCTTAGGACAGGGGGCTGAAAAACTGTTTTTT.